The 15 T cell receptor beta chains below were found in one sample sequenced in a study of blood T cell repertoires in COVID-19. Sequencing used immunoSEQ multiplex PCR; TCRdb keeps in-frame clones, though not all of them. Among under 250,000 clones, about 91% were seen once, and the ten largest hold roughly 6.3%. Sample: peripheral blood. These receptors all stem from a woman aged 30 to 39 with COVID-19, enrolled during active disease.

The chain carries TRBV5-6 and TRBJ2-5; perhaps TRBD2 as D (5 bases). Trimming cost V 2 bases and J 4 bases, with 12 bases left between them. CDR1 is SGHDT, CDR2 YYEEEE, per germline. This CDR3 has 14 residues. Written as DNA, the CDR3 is TGTGCCAGCAGCTTTAGATCGGCGGGAGAGACCCAGTACTTC. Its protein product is CASSFRSAGETQYF.

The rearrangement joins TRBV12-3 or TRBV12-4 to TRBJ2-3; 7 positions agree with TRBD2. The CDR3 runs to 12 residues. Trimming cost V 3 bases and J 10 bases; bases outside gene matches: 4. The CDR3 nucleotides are TGTGCCAGCAGTTTTGGACTAGAAGCGCAGTATTTT. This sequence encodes CASSFGLEAQYF.

The CDR3 DNA follows: TGCGCCAGCAGCTTGGCCGCGGGAGGAGGATCCAGCACAGATACGCAGTATTTT. It encodes CASSLAAGGGSSTDTQYF. This chain links TRBV5-1 with TRBJ2-3; 8 bases fit TRBD2. V lost 0 bases, J lost 0 bases, and 9 bases stayed unmatched. Germline assignment: CDR1 SGHRS and CDR2 YFSETQ. The CDR3 loop spans 18 amino acids.

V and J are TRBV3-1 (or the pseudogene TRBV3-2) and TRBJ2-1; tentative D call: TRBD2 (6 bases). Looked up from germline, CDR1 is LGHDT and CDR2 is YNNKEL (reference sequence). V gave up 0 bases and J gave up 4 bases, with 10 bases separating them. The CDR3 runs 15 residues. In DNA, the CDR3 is TGTGCCAGCAGCCAAGAGGTAGCGGAGTACAATGAGCAGTTCTTC. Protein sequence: CASSQEVAEYNEQFF.

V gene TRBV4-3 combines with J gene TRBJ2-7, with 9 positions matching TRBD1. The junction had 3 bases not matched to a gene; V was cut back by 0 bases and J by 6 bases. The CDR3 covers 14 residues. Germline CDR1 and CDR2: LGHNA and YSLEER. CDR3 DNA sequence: TGCGCCAGCAGCCAAGAACAGGGGGCGGGCGAGCAGTACTTC. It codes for CASSQEQGAGEQYF.

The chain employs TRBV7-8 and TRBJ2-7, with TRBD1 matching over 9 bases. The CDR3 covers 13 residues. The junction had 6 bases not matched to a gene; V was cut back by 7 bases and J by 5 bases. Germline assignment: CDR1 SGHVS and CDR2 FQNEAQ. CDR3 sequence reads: CASTWDRVDEQYF. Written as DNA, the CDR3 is TGTGCCAGCACCTGGGACAGGGTGGACGAGCAGTACTTC.

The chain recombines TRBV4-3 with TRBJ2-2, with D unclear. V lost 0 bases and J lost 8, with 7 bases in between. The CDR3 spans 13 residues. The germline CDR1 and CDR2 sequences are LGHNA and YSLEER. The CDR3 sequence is CASSQDEAGELFF. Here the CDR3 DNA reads TGCGCCAGCAGCCAAGATGAGGCTGGGGAGCTGTTTTTT.

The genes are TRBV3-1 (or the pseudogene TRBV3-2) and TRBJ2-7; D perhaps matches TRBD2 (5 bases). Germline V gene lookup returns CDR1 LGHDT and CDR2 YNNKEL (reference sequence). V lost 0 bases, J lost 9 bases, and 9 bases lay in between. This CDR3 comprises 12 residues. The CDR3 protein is CASSQDLGRQYF. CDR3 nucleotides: TGTGCCAGCAGCCAAGATTTGGGGAGGCAGTACTTC.

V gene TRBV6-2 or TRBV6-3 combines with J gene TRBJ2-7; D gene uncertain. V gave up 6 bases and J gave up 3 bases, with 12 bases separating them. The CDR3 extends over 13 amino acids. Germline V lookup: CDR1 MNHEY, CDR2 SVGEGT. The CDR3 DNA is TGTGCCAGCAGCTTATCCACCAGCTACGAGCAGTACTTC. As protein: CASSLSTSYEQYF.

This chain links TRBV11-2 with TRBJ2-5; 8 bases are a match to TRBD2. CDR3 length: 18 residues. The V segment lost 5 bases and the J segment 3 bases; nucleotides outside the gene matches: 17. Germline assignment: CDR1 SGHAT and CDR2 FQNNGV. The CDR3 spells CASSLGRISGTQKETQYF. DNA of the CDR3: TGTGCCAGCAGCCTAGGGCGGATTAGCGGGACTCAAAAAGAGACCCAGTACTTC.

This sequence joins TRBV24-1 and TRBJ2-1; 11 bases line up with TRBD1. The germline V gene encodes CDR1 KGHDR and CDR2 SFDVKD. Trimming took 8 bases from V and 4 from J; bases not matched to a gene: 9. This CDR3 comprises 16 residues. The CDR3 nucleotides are TGTGCCACCACCGGTCGAGGGACAGGGGGGTACAATGAGCAGTTCTTC. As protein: CATTGRGTGGYNEQFF.

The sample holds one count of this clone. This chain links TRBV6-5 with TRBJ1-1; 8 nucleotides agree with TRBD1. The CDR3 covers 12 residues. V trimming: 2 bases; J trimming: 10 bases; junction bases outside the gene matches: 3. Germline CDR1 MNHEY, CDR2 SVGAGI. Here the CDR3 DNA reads TGTGCCAGCAGTTACCCAGGACAGGGAGCTTTCTTT. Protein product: CASSYPGQGAFF.

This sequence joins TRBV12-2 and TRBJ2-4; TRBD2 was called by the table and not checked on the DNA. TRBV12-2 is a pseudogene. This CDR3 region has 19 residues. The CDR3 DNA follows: TGTGCAAGTCGCTTAGGTATTGTTCCGGACTTACTAGCCAAAAACATTCAGTACTTC. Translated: CASRLGIVPDLLAKNIQYF.

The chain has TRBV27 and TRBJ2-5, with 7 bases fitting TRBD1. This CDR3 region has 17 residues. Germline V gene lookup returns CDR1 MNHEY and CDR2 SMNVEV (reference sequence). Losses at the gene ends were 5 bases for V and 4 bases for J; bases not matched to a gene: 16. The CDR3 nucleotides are TGTGCCAGCAGTCCAATCCGGGACAGCACCGGGTTAGAGACCCAGTACTTC. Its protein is CASSPIRDSTGLETQYF.

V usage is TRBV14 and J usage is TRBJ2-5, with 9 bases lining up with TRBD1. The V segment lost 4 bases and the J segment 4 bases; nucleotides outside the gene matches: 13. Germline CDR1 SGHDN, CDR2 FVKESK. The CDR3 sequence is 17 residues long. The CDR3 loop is CASSLDYITGGVETQYF. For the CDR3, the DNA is TGTGCCAGCAGCCTTGATTACATTACAGGGGGCGTAGAGACCCAGTACTTC.